This paragraph reports one T cell receptor beta chain. This entry comes from a study of cytotoxic CD8 clonotypes in ibrutinib-treated CLL. Clones were read by immunoSEQ multiplex PCR, and TCRdb kept only the in-frame ones, dropping some. The sample holds over 75,000 clones, around 73% seen once. The starting material was PBMCs, obtained after 12 months of ibrutinib treatment. The receptor was isolated from a human donor with chronic lymphocytic leukemia.

This chain's CDR3 is CASSFVTGAEAFF. Here the CDR3 DNA reads TGTGCCAGCAGTTTCGTCACAGGGGCTGAAGCTTTCTTT. This chain connects TRBV6-6 to TRBJ1-1; 7 nucleotides line up with TRBD1. CDR1 is MNHNY and CDR2 is SVGAGI in the germline V gene (reference sequence). V gave up 4 bases and J gave up 6 bases; unmatched junction bases: 5. The CDR3 consists of 13 residues.